The T cell receptor (beta chain) described here comes from a study of blood T cell repertoires in COVID-19. Looking at the study overall: Sites across the United States, Italy and Spain contributed samples from acute and convalescent COVID-19.

This study enrolled people aged roughly 18 to 89 from 20 to 25 US geographic areas. Clinical history reported by participants formed the basis on which cohorts were assigned. The table came from immunoSEQ multiplex PCR; TCRdb's copy has only in-frame clones and leaves some out. Here the sample spans roughly 200,000 clones, approximately 85% being singletons. The germline gives CDR1 SGHRS, CDR2 YFSETQ. Unmatched junction bases numbered 6, after V lost 4 bases and J lost 4 bases. This CDR3 has 14 residues. The sequence derives from a man in his forties or fifties who had recovered from COVID-19. J is TRBJ1-1 and V is TRBV5-1, with 8 bases lining up with TRBD1. Sample: PBMCs or T cells enriched from blood (not recorded which). The CDR3 region has the DNA TGCGCCAGCAGCCCCAATACAGGGGGCACTGAAGCTTTCTTT. It specifies CASSPNTGGTEAFF.